This T cell receptor (beta chain) was sequenced in a study of shared clonotypes between healthy human individuals (dated by TCRdb to the early 2020s). Some background on the complete study: Three men and two women, aged 18 to 49 years, made up the cohort. Per donor, three plates each were used for CD4 naive and CD4 memory, two for CD8 naive, and one for CD8 memory. Blood TCR repertoires of a handful of healthy adults were deeply sequenced to estimate repertoire size and the extent of clonotype sharing between individuals. Different laboratories and diverse techniques were used to prepare libraries and sequence TCR repertoires, to increase sequencing depth and limit assay-specific biases. Per donor, leukapheresis produced somewhere between about 0.94 and 8.9 billion PBMCs. Overall results and qualifications from the work: Estimated clonotype richness was generally larger for naive than for memory subsets. Because the study included a small number of donors, the genetic and exposure-history diversity represented was limited. Rarefaction of sorted-subset datasets indicated incomplete sequencing despite the large sequencing depth. About 4.5% of naive CD4, 3.5% of naive CD8, approximately 2.2% of memory CD4, and less than 0.45% of memory CD8 clonotypes were shared across a few donors. Only blood was sampled, and tissue TCR repertoires likely differ from those in blood. Higher generation probabilities were observed for clonotypes shared by all four sorted-subset donors than for non-shared clonotypes. Pairwise subsampling led to the expectation that sequencing depth would affect the degree of clonotype sharing among donors.

Healthy HIV-negative adults with no recently reported acute infections or vaccinations were included as donors. Only Caucasian adults living in Nashville, Tennessee, USA were represented among the donors. CD4+ T cells were enriched through magnetic negative selection, after which naive cells were positively selected on CD45RA and the remaining negative fraction served as the memory subset. After blood collection by leukapheresis, PBMCs were isolated using Ficoll-Histopaque density gradient centrifugation and then cryopreserved in the vapor phase of liquid nitrogen. Analytical flow cytometry was used to check the purity and quantity of each magnetically sorted T cell population. Genomic DNA was isolated from each sorted fraction and quantified by UV absorbance on a Nanodrop 2000c. V is pruned by 6 bases and J by 4 bases, leaving 5 bases of the junction without a gene match. Reading from cysteine to phenylalanine, the CDR3 counts 14 amino acids. Only the CDR3 DNA stays, 42 bases, in frame from base 1. CDR1 and CDR2, per the germline V gene, are MDHEN and SYDVKM.

A word on this clone: No cognate antigen has been identified for it. The input lacks base qualities; no much larger clone sits a single base away.

Using the deep immunoSEQ assay, TCR CDR3 regions were amplified from genomic DNA by multiplex PCR. For each cell subset, the extracted genomic DNA was distributed evenly across all wells of several immunoSEQ 96-well plates, and each plate served as one replicate. Each replicate PCR for sorted subsets received about 180 ng genomic DNA, equal to roughly 30,000 T cell genomes. Purified libraries were quantified with a Qubit 3.0 fluorometer, sized on a Bioanalyzer 2100, and re-quantified with the KAPA Library Quantification kit. Each immunoSEQ 96-well plate was sequenced on its own single-read 150-cycle Illumina NextSeq 550 flow cell. The authors' analysis ran thus. Because the immunoSEQ output held only junctional sequences and lacked quality scores, the filtering could not match the filtering applied to full-length reads. Sequences were annotated with PyIR, a Python wrapper for IgBLAST v1.9, and V/J genes and CDR3 were assigned using IMGT germline references. Reads with weak V/J assignments (E-value above 1e-6), missing CDR3, stop codons, out-of-frame junctions, or ambiguous translated residues were removed. A V3J clonotype was defined by an identical inferred V gene, J gene, and CDR3 amino acid sequence. Percentage overlap between repertoires was calculated by dividing the number of shared unique clonotypes by the size of the smaller repertoire. Repertoire richness was assessed with RTK rarefaction, the Chao1 estimator, and Recon v2.1 estimates of unobserved clonotypes. Generation probabilities were computed with OLGA for all TCRbeta clonotypes obtained by the gDNA method from four donors. The table was pulled from immuneACCESS by TCRdb, which kept in-frame rearrangements only. Such tables lose some clones; where checked, under half of the loss comes from unresolved V genes, and the rest has no known cause. The DNA gave D and trimming, while V, J and clone size come from that table. This sample gives some 1.5 million clones in total; 95% to 99% of them show up just once. Of the sample, about 0.45% falls within the top ten clones.

The origin of this receptor is a man under 40 in good health. Sequencing was performed on naive CD4+ T cells sorted from blood. The sample's cell subset or site label, in plain terms: CD45RA+ positively selected. The sequence links TRBV28 to TRBJ2-7, with TRBD2 identical over 11 junction bases. The CDR3 protein is CASRIAGGPYEQYF. The DNA sequence is given as TGTGCCAGCAGGATAGCGGGAGGGCCATACGAGCAGTACTTC.